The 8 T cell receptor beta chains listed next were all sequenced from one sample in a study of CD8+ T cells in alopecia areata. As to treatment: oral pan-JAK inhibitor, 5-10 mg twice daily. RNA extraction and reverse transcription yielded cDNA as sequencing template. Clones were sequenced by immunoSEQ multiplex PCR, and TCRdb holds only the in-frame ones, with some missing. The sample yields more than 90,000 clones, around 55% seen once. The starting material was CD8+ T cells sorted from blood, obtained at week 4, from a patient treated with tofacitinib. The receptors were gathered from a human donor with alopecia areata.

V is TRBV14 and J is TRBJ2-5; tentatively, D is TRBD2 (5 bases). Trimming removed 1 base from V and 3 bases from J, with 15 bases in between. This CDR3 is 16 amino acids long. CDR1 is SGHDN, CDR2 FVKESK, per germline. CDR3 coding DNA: TGTGCCAGCAGCCAAGTTAGCCCGCTCGGGGAAGAGACCCAGTACTTC. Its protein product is CASSQVSPLGEETQYF.

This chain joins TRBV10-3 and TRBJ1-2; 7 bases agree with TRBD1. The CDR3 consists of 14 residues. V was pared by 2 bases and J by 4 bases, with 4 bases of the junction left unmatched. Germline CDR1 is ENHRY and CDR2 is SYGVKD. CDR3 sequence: CAISEDNRGYGYTF. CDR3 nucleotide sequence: TGTGCCATCAGTGAGGATAACAGGGGCTATGGCTACACCTTC.

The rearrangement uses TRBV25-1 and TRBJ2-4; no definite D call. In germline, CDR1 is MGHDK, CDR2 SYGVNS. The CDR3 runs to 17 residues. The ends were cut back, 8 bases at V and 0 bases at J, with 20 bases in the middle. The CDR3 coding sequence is TGTGCCAGCGGCTCTGCGCGGAACCCGCTAGCCAAAAACATTCAGTACTTC. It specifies CASGSARNPLAKNIQYF.

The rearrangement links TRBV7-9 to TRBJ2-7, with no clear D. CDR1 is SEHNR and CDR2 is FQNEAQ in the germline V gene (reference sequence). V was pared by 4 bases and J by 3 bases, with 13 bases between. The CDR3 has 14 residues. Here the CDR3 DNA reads TGTGCCAGCAGCTCCCCCCTGATAGTCTACGAGCAGTACTTC. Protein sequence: CASSSPLIVYEQYF. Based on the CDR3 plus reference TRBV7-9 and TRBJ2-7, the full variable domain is DTGVSQNPRHKITKRGQNVTFRCDPISEHNRLYWYRQTLGQGPEFLTYFQNEAQLEKSRLLSDRFSAERPKGSFSTLEIQRTEQGDSAMYLCASSSPLIVYEQYFGPGTRLTVT.

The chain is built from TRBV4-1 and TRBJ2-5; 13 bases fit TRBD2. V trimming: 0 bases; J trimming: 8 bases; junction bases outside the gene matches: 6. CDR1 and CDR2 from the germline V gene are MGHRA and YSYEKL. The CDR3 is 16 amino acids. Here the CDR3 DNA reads TGCGCCAGCAGCCAAGATGAACTAGCGGGAGGGTTAACCCAGTACTTC. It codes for CASSQDELAGGLTQYF.

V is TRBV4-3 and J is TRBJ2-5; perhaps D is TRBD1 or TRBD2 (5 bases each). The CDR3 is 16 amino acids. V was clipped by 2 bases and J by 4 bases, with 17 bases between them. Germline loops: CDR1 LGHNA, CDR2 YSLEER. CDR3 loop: CASSQNSGTAGETQYF. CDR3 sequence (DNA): TGCGCCAGCAGCCAAAACTCCGGGACGGCGGGAGAGACCCAGTACTTC.

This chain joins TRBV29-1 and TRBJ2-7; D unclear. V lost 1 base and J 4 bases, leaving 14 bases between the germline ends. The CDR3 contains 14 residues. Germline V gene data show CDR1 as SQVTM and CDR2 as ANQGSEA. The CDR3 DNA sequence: TGCAGCGTTGAAGTGGCTGGGGAAGCGTACGAGCAGTACTTC. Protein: CSVEVAGEAYEQYF.

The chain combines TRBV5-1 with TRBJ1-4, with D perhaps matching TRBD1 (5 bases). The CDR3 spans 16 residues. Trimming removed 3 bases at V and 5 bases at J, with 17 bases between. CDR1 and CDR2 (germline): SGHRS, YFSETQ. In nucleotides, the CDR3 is TGCGCCAGCAGCTCCGGGGGTGGAGGGACGAATGAAAAACTGTTTTTT. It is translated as CASSSGGGGTNEKLFF.